A selection of T cell receptor beta chains follows, all from one sample in a study of identical twins. One entry per CDR3 protein results from TCRdb running MiXCR on the 5' RACE reads. The table has a few hundred thousand distinct CDR3 sequences, just under 10% seen once; the top ten hold roughly 3%. The same sample was also studied in work on yellow fever vaccine responses in identical twins.

Sequencing input: PBMCs. The source is a woman in her late teens or twenties in good health. Each CDR3 is given with its conserved first and last residue. D genes are given only for firm matches. Size is stated for part of the rows, as once, few or many counts, or as a class when the clone is expanded.

clone size,V gene,D gene,J gene,CDR3 DNA,CDR3 protein
NA,TRBV20-1,TRBD2,TRBJ2-1,TGCAGTGCACCGGGACTAGGGGCCTACAATGAGCAGTTCTTC,CSAPGLGAYNEQFF
NA,TRBV29-1,NA,TRBJ1-1,TGCAGCGTTGTAGGGGGTCTTGAGACTGAAGCTTTCTTT,CSVVGGLETEAFF
many,TRBV28,NA,TRBJ2-3,TGTGCCAGCAGTTTTGTCACTAGCCCAGATACGCAGTATTTT,CASSFVTSPDTQYF
NA,TRBV28,TRBD1,TRBJ2-3,TGTGCCAGCAGTGCTACGGACAGGGGGAGTGGAAAAGATACGCAGTATTTT,CASSATDRGSGKDTQYF
NA,TRBV27,NA,TRBJ1-2,TGTGCCAGCAGTTCATCAACCTTCTATGGCTACACCTTC,CASSSSTFYGYTF
NA,TRBV7-2,TRBD1,TRBJ2-1,TGTGCCAGCAGCTCGCAGGGGGCTTGGAATGAGCAGTTCTTC,CASSSQGAWNEQFF
many,TRBV27,NA,TRBJ2-6,TGTGCCAGCAGTTTATCGGGCGCTGGGGCCAACGTCCTGACTTTC,CASSLSGAGANVLTF
many,TRBV5-1,TRBD1,TRBJ2-5,TGCGCCAGCAGTTTGGCGGGGACAGGCGAGACCCAGTACTTC,CASSLAGTGETQYF
NA,TRBV4-1,TRBD1,TRBJ2-1,TGCGCCAGCAGCCGAGAACTAACAGGGGTCGATTCAATTGAGCAGTTCTTC,CASSRELTGVDSIEQFF
few,TRBV12-3/TRBV12-4,NA,TRBJ2-7,TGTGCCAGCAAATACGGGGGTTACGAGCAGTACTTC,CASKYGGYEQYF
few,TRBV28,NA,TRBJ2-7,TGTGCCAGCAGTCAACTAGAGGGGGACGAGCAGTACTTC,CASSQLEGDEQYF
NA,TRBV7-9,NA,TRBJ1-2,TGTGCCAGCAGCTTTCGCAGGGAGCCCTATGGCTACACCTTC,CASSFRREPYGYTF
few,TRBV4-2,TRBD2,TRBJ2-3,TGTGCCAGCAGCCAAGTTGCGTCTAGCGGGGGGGCGACAGATACGCAGTATTTT,CASSQVASSGGATDTQYF
NA,TRBV29-1,NA,TRBJ2-7,TGCAGCGCTAGAGGGGACACGGCCTACGAGCAGTACTTC,CSARGDTAYEQYF
NA,TRBV7-9,NA,TRBJ2-5,TGTGCCAGCGGTGATGGTATCAGAGGGACCCAGTACTTC,CASGDGIRGTQYF
NA,TRBV3-1,NA,TRBJ2-7,TGTGCCAGCAGCCCAGGGAGGAGGTTCTCCTACGAGCAGTACTTC,CASSPGRRFSYEQYF
few,TRBV5-1,NA,TRBJ2-1,TGCGCCAGCAGCTTTGGCGAGGGAGGCGGCTCCTACAATGAGCAGTTCTTC,CASSFGEGGGSYNEQFF
few,TRBV12-3/TRBV12-4,NA,TRBJ2-2,TGTGCCAGCAGGTGGTCCACCGGGGAGCTGTTTTTT,CASRWSTGELFF
NA,TRBV20-1,TRBD2,TRBJ2-1,TGCAGTGCTATTAGCGGGGCTCTCAATGAGCAGTTCTTC,CSAISGALNEQFF
few,TRBV7-3,NA,TRBJ2-1,TGTGCCAGCAGCTTACAACATTTCGGTCTATCCCCGAAGTTCTTC,CASSLQHFGLSPKFF
NA,TRBV20-1,TRBD2,TRBJ2-7,TGCAGTGCTAGGGACGGGACTAGCGGGAGGTACGAGCAGTACTTC,CSARDGTSGRYEQYF
NA,TRBV7-2,NA,TRBJ2-5,TGTGCCAGCAGCTTCCAAGGTTTTGCGGAGACCCAGTACTTC,CASSFQGFAETQYF
many,TRBV3-1,TRBD1,TRBJ2-7,TGTGCCAGCAGCCTGCCCAGGGGGCACGAGCAGTACTTC,CASSLPRGHEQYF
NA,TRBV28,TRBD2,TRBJ2-3,TGTGCCAGCAGCCTCGTTCTTAGCGGGAGGCCAGATACGCAGTATTTT,CASSLVLSGRPDTQYF
NA,TRBV6-1,TRBD2,TRBJ2-2,TGTGCCAGCAGACCCTGGCGGGGGGACACCGGGGGGCTGTTTTTT,CASRPWRGDTGGLFF
few,TRBV5-1,NA,TRBJ1-1,TGCGCCAGCAGCACGGGACCTGGGGGGACTGAAGCTTTCTTT,CASSTGPGGTEAFF
few,TRBV5-1,NA,TRBJ2-1,TGCGCCAGCAGCCCCGGGGTGGCCAATGAGCAGTTCTTC,CASSPGVANEQFF
NA,TRBV18,NA,TRBJ2-7,TGTGCCAGCTCATCTGGACACCCAACTCCATACGAGCAGTACTTC,CASSSGHPTPYEQYF
once,TRBV18,NA,TRBJ2-2,TGTGCCAGCTCACCATCTGGCTCCTTTACCGGGGAGCTGTTTTTT,CASSPSGSFTGELFF
many,TRBV5-1,TRBD1,TRBJ2-7,TGCGCCAGCGCCGTCTGGGGACAGGGCTTCGAGCAGTACTTC,CASAVWGQGFEQYF
few,TRBV4-3,TRBD2,TRBJ2-5,TGCGCCAGCAGCCGAGCGGGAGAACCCGGGGAGACCCAGTACTTC,CASSRAGEPGETQYF
few,TRBV11-2,TRBD1,TRBJ2-7,TGTGCCAGCAGCGGGACAGGGGTGGGAAGCTCCTACGAGCAGTACTTC,CASSGTGVGSSYEQYF
NA,TRBV2,NA,TRBJ2-5,TGTGCCAGCAGGCAAAAAGAGACCCAGTACTTC,CASRQKETQYF
NA,TRBV3-1,NA,TRBJ2-7,TGTGCCATCAGCCCCCCCCTGCCAGGTTCACTCACAAGTTACGAGCAGTACTTC,CAISPPLPGSLTSYEQYF
NA,TRBV6-4,NA,TRBJ2-1,TGTGCCAGCAGTGACGGTACGGTGAGCTCCTACAATGAGCAGTTCTTC,CASSDGTVSSYNEQFF
many,TRBV20-1,NA,TRBJ1-1,TGCAGTGCTAGAGATTTCAGGGAGTCAATGAACACTGAAGCTTTCTTT,CSARDFRESMNTEAFF
many,TRBV20-1,TRBD2,TRBJ2-1,TGCAGTGCTAGAGTTCGTAGCGGGAGAGGCTACAATGAGCAGTTCTTC,CSARVRSGRGYNEQFF
many,TRBV11-2,TRBD1,TRBJ1-5,TGTGCCAGCAGCTCTGGGACAGGGAGCAATCAGCCCCAGCATTTT,CASSSGTGSNQPQHF
many,TRBV14,NA,TRBJ2-1,TGTGCCAGCAGCCAATGGGCTTCCAATGAGCAGTTCTTC,CASSQWASNEQFF
many,TRBV2,TRBD1,TRBJ2-7,TGTGCCTCTTCGTGGGGACAGGGGCCCTACGAGCAGTACTTC,CASSWGQGPYEQYF
many,TRBV12-3/TRBV12-4,NA,TRBJ2-5,TGTGCCAGCAGTCCAGGGAGGCAAGAGACCCAGTACTTC,CASSPGRQETQYF
once,TRBV6-2/TRBV6-3,NA,TRBJ1-6,TGTGCCAGCACCGCCGGTGGGTTTTCACCCCTCCACTTT,CASTAGGFSPLHF
many,TRBV7-2,NA,TRBJ1-5,TGTGCCAGCAGCTTTCCGACAGACAATCAGCCCCAGCATTTT,CASSFPTDNQPQHF
NA,TRBV15,NA,TRBJ2-1,TGTGCCACCAGTAACAATCGTAGACTCTACAATGAGCAGTTCTTC,CATSNNRRLYNEQFF
few,TRBV20-1,NA,TRBJ1-5,TGCAGTGCTAGAGATCGACGGTGGGGCAATCAGCCCCAGCATTTT,CSARDRRWGNQPQHF